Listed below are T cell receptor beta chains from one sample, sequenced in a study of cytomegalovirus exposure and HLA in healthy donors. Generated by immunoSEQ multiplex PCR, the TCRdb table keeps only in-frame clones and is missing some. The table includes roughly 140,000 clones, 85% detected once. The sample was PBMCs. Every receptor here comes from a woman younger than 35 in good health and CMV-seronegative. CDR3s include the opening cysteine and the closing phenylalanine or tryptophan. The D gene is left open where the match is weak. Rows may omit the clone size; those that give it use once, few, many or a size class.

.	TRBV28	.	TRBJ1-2	TGTGCCAGCAGTTTATTCCTGGGAGACTATGGCTACACCTTC	CASSLFLGDYGYTF
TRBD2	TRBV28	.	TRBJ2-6	TGTGCCAGCAGCCCTCTGGGAGGGGTCTCTGGGGCCAACGTCCTGACTTTC	CASSPLGGVSGANVLTF
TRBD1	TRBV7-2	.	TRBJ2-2	TGTGCCAGCAGCCCAGGACAGGGTTCCGGGGAGCTGTTTTTT	CASSPGQGSGELFF
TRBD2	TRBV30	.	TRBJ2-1	TGTGCCTGGAGGACTGGACTAGCGGGGGTTGGTGAGCAGTTCTTC	CAWRTGLAGVGEQFF
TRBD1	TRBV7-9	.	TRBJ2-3	TGTGCCAGCAGCTTTGACAGGGGTACAGATACGCAGTATTTT	CASSFDRGTDTQYF
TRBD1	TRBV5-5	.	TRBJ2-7	TGTGCCAGCAGCTTGGGCGGCCAGGGGGTCTACGAGCAGTACTTC	CASSLGGQGVYEQYF
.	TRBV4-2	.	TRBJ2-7	TGTGCCAGCAGCCAAGACGGGACTGGGCCTTCCTACGAGCAGTACTTC	CASSQDGTGPSYEQYF
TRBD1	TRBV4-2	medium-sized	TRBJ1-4	TGTGCCAGCAGCCAGGGAAAAGAGACAGGGGATGAAAAACTGTTTTTT	CASSQGKETGDEKLFF
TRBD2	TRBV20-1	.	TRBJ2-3	TGCAGGAGCGGGAGGACGGATACGCAGTATTTT	CRSGRTDTQYF
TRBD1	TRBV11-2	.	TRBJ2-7	TGTGCCAGCAGCTTATTGGACAGGGGCCCCTACGAGCAGTACTTC	CASSLLDRGPYEQYF
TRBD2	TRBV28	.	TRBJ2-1	TGTGCCAGCAGTCTCGGACTAGCGGGGTACAATGAGCAGTTCTTC	CASSLGLAGYNEQFF
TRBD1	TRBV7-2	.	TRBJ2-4	TGTGCCAGCAGCCGTCGGACAGGGGGAATGTACTTC	CASSRRTGGMYF
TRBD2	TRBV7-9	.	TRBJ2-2	TGTGCCAGCAGCTTAGGGACTAGCACGGGGGAGCTGTTTTTT	CASSLGTSTGELFF
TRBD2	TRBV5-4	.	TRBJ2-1	TGTGCCAGCAGCGGATATCTAGCGGGGGGGAACAATGAGCAGTTCTTC	CASSGYLAGGNNEQFF
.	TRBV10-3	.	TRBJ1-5	TGTGCCATCAGTGAAAGCAGGGAAGGACAGCCCCAGCATTTT	CAISESREGQPQHF
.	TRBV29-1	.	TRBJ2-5	TGCAGCGCCGTTGGGTGGGAGGAGACCCAGTACTTC	CSAVGWEETQYF
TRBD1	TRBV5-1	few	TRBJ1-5	TGCGCCAGCAGCTTGACAGGGGGAAATCAGCCCCAGCATTTT	CASSLTGGNQPQHF
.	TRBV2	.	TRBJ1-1	TGTGCCAGCACCCCGACAGATCAAGCTTTCTTT	CASTPTDQAFF
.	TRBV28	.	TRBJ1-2	TGTGCCAGCAGCCTAGGGAGGGGCTATGGCTACACCTTC	CASSLGRGYGYTF
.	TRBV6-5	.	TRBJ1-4	TGTGCCAGCAGTTACTTTGGGCAGTCTAATGAAAAACTGTTTTTT	CASSYFGQSNEKLFF
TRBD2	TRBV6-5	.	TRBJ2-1	TGTGCCAGCAGTCCCGGGGTAGCGGGAAAGGAGCAGTTCTTC	CASSPGVAGKEQFF